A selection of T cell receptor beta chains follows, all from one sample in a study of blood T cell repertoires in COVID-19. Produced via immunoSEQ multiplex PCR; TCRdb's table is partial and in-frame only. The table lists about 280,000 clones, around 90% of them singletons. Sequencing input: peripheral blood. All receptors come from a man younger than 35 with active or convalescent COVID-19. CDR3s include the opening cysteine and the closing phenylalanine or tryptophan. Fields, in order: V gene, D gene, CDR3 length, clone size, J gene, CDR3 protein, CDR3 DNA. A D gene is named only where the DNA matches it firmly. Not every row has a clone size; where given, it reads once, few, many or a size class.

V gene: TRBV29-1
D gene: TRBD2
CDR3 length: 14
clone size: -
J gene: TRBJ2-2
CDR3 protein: CSVVAGGRTGELFF
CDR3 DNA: TGCAGCGTGGTAGCGGGGGGGCGGACCGGGGAGCTGTTTTTT

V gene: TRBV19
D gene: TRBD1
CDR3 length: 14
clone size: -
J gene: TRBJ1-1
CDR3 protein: CASTAGQANTEAFF
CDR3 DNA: TGTGCCAGTACCGCGGGACAGGCGAACACTGAAGCTTTCTTT

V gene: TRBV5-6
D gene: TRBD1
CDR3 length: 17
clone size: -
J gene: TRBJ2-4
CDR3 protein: CASSLWGTGYLRNIQYF
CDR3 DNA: TGTGCCAGCAGCTTGTGGGGGACAGGGTATTTGCGCAACATTCAGTACTTC

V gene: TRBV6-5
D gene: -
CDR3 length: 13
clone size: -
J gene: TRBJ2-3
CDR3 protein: CASSRVLTDTQYF
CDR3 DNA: TGTGCCAGCAGTCGAGTACTCACAGATACGCAGTATTTT

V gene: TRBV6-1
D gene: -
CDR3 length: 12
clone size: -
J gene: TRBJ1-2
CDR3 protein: CASSEIGGGYTF
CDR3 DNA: TGTGCCAGCAGTGAAATAGGGGGTGGCTACACCTTC

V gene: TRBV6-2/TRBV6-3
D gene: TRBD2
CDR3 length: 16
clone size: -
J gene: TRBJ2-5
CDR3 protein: CASSYWLAGAGETQYF
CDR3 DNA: TGTGCCAGCAGTTACTGGCTAGCGGGGGCCGGAGAGACCCAGTACTTC

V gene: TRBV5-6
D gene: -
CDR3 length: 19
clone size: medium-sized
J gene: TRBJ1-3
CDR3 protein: CASSFWKWALGHSGNTIYF
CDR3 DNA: TGTGCCAGCAGCTTTTGGAAGTGGGCCCTGGGTCACTCTGGAAACACCATATATTTT

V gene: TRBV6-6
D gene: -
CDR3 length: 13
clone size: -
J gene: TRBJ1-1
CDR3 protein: CASTQQGRVEAFF
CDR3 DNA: TGTGCCAGCACCCAGCAGGGGAGAGTTGAAGCTTTCTTT

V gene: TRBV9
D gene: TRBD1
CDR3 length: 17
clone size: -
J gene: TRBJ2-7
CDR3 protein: CASSVVPVGQGSYEQYF
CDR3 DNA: TGTGCCAGCAGCGTAGTTCCCGTGGGACAGGGTTCCTACGAGCAGTACTTC

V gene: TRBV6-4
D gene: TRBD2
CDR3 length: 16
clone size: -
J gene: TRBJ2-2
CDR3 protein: CARESKAGGFPGELFF
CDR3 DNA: TGTGCCAGGGAATCTAAAGCGGGGGGATTTCCCGGGGAGCTGTTTTTT

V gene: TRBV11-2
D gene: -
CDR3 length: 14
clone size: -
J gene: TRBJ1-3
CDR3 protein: CASSFNGAGNTIYF
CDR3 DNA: TGTGCCAGCAGCTTCAATGGAGCTGGAAACACCATATATTTT

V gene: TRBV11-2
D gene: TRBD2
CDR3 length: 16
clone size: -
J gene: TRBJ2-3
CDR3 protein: CASSLEASGGGRTQYF
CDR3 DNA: TGTGCCAGCAGCTTAGAGGCTAGCGGGGGGGGAAGAACGCAGTATTTT

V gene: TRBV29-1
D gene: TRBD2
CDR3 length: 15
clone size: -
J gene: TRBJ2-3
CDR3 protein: CSARTSGRSTDTQYF
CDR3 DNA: TGCAGCGCACGGACTAGCGGGAGGAGCACAGATACGCAGTATTTT

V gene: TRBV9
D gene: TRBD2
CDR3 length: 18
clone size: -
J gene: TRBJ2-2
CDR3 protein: CASSTHSGRGLWAGELFF
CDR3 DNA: TGTGCCAGCAGCACCCATTCGGGGAGGGGCCTCTGGGCCGGGGAGCTGTTTTTT

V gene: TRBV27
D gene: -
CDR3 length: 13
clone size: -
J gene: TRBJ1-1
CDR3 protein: CASSHRRNTEAFF
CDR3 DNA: TGTGCCAGCAGTCACCGGAGGAACACTGAAGCTTTCTTT

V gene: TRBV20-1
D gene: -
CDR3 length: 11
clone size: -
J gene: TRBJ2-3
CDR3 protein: CSALLGDTQYF
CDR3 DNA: TGCAGTGCCCTACTCGGAGATACGCAGTATTTT

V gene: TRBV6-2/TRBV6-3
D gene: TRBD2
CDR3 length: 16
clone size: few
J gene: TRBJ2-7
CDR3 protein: CASSTLRVAGIYEQYF
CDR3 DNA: TGTGCCAGCAGTACCCTGCGGGTAGCGGGGATCTACGAGCAGTACTTC

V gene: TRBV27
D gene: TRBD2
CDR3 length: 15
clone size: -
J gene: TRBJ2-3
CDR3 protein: CASTPAGGATDTQYF
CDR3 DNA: TGTGCCAGCACGCCGGCGGGGGGGGCAACAGATACGCAGTATTTT

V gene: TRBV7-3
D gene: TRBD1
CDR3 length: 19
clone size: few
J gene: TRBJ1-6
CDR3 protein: CASRSVGTRDRESDSPLHF
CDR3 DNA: TGTGCCAGCAGATCTGTCGGGACCCGGGACAGGGAAAGCGATTCACCCCTCCACTTT

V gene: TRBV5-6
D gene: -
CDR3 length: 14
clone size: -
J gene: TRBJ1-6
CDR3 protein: CASSGPQVDSPLHF
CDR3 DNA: TGTGCCAGCAGCGGCCCCCAGGTGGATTCACCCCTCCACTTT

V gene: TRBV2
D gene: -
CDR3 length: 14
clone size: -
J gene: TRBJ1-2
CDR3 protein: CASSLSDQNDGYTF
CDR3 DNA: TGTGCCAGCAGTCTCTCAGATCAAAACGATGGCTACACCTTC

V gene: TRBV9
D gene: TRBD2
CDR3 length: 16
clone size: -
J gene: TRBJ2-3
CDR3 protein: CASRGTSGGATDTQYF
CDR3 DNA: TGTGCCAGCAGAGGGACTAGCGGGGGGGCCACAGATACGCAGTATTTT

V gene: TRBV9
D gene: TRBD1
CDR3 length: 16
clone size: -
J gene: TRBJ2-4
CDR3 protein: CASSGGQGAAKNIQYF
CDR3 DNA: TGTGCCAGCAGCGGAGGACAGGGGGCGGCCAAAAACATTCAGTACTTC

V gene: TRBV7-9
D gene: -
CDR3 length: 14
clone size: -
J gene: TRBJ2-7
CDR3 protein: CASNRNGLAYEQYF
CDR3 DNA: TGTGCCAGCAACCGGAACGGGCTAGCTTACGAGCAGTACTTC

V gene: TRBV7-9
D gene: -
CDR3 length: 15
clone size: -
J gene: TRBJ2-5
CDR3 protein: CASSLIRDWIETQYF
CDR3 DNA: TGTGCCAGCAGCTTAATCCGGGACTGGATAGAGACCCAGTACTTC

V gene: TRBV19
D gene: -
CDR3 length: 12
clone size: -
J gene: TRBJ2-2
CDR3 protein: CAMGGNTGELFF
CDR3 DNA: TGTGCCATGGGGGGGAACACCGGGGAGCTGTTTTTT

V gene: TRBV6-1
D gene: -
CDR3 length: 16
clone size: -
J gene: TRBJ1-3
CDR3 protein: CASSELRRGSGNTIYF
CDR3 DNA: TGTGCCAGCAGTGAATTAAGACGGGGTTCTGGAAACACCATATATTTT

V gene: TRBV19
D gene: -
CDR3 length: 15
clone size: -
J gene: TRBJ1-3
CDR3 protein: CASSSDDSSGNTIYF
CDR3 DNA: TGTGCCAGTAGTTCAGATGACAGCTCTGGAAACACCATATATTTT

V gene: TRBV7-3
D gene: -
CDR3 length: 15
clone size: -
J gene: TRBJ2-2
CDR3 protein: CASSSTAGSTGELFF
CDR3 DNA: TGTGCCAGCAGCTCGACGGCGGGAAGCACCGGGGAGCTGTTTTTT

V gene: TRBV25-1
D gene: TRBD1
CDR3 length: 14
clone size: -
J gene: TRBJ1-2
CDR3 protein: CASSPPGQGRGYTF
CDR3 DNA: TGTGCCAGCAGTCCCCCGGGACAGGGGCGCGGCTACACCTTC

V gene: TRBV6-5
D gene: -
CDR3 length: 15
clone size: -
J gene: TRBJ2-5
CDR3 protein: CASRVNVVLAETQYF
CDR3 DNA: TGTGCCAGCAGAGTAAACGTGGTACTAGCAGAGACCCAGTACTTC

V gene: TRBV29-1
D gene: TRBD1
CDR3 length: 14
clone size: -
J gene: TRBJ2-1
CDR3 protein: CSAPRQGPYNEQFF
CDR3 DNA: TGCAGCGCCCCGCGACAGGGGCCCTACAATGAGCAGTTCTTC

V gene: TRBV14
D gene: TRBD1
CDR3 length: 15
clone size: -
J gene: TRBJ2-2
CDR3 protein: CASTPGQTNTGELFF
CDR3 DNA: TGTGCCAGCACTCCGGGACAGACTAACACCGGGGAGCTGTTTTTT

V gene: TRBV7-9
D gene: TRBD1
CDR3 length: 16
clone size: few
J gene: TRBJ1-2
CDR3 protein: CASSSGTGKANYGYTF
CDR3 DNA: TGTGCCAGCAGTTCCGGGACAGGGAAAGCTAACTATGGCTACACCTTC

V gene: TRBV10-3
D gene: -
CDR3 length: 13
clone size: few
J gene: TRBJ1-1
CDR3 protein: CAITGVVNTEAFF
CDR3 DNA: TGTGCCATCACGGGTGTAGTGAACACTGAAGCTTTCTTT

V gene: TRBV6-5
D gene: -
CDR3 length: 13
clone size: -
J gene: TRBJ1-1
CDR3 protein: CASRIQWNTEAFF
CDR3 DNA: TGTGCCAGCAGGATACAGTGGAACACTGAAGCTTTCTTT

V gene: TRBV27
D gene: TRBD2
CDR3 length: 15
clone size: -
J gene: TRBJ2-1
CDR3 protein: CASSPGLAYNNEQFF
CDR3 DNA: TGTGCCAGCAGTCCAGGACTAGCGTATAACAATGAGCAGTTCTTC

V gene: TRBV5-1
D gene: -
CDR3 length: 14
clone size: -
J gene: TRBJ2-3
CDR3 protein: CASCVAGAGDTQYF
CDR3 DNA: TGCGCCAGCTGTGTCGCGGGGGCCGGAGATACGCAGTATTTT